This T cell receptor (beta chain) was captured by sequencing in a study of T cell repertoires in aging, cancer and after chemotherapy. Whole-study findings and limits: No conclusions about immunological memory after chemotherapy can be drawn from the repertoire data.

The template was genomic DNA from peripheral blood, not RNA. TRB rearrangements spanning V, D and J were amplified using mixed TRB-A/B primers. TCRdb passed the multiplex PCR reads through MiXCR, listing each CDR3 protein once. The data show 10,000 to 13,000 distinct CDR3 sequences, with more than 25% seen just once and more than 3% held by the top ten. This clonotype was seen a handful of times. The antigen is undetermined. Per germline, CDR1 KGHSH and CDR2 LQKENI. CDR3 length: 17 residues. V was clipped by 3 bases and J by 3 bases; unmatched bases: 11. The gene calls are TRBV18 and TRBJ2-7, with TRBD2 matching 10 bases. This TCR was sampled from a human donor in good health. Sample: blood. The CDR3 loop is CASSPLGALAGDYEQYF. The DNA of the CDR3 is TGTGCCAGCTCACCCCTTGGTGCCCTAGCGGGAGACTACGAGCAGTACTTC.